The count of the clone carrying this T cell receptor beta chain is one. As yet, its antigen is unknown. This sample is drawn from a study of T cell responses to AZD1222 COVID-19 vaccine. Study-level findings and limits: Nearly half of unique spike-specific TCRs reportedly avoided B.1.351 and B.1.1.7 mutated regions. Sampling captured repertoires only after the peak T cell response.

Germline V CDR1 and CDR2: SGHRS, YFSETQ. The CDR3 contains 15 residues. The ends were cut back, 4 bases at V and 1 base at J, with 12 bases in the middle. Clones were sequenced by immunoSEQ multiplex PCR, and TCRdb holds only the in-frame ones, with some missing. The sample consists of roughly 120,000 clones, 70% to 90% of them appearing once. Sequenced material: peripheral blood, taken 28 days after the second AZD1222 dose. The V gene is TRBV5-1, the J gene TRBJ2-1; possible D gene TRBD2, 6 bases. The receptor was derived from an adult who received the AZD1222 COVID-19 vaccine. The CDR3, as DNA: TGCGCCAGCAGCGAGCGTAGCGGTTCCTACAATGAGCAGTTCTTC. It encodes CASSERSGSYNEQFF.